This T cell receptor beta chain derives from a study of spatial heterogeneity in lung cancer. The overall study: A total of more than 65 untreated early-stage non-small cell lung cancer patients served as donors. In cases with available follow-up PBMC samples, these were sequenced at a median of approximately 2 years after resection.

As for time point: blood at routine non-recurrence follow-up after resection. From tumor, nontumor lung or frozen PBMC, whole RNA was taken unsorted for sequencing. The CDR3 is 16 residues long. CDR1 is KGHDR, CDR2 SFDVKD, per germline. Trimming took 0 bases from V and 0 from J, leaving 8 bases between them. TCRdb re-derived calls from the 5' RACE reads in MiXCR, one entry per CDR3 protein. The table shows about 20,000 distinct CDR3 sequences, with 10% occurring only once. This clonotype was detected ten times or more. This receptor was obtained from a female donor with early-stage non-small cell lung cancer. The sequencing here drew on PBMCs, taken at follow-up. V and J are TRBV24-1 and TRBJ1-3, with D possibly matching TRBD1 (5 bases). CDR3 coding DNA: TGTGCCACCAGTGATTTGGGGACCAGCTCTGGAAACACCATATATTTT. Encoded protein: CATSDLGTSSGNTIYF.